The 27 T cell receptor beta chains listed next were all sequenced from one sample in a study of T cells after yellow fever vaccination. TCRdb fed the 5' RACE reads into MiXCR, producing one record per CDR3 protein. Of approximately 11,000 distinct CDR3 sequences listed, under 5.5% are singletons. The material was PBMCs, either bulk or a sorted T-cell subset (CD4+, CD8+, memory, or dextramer-sorted; not recorded which), obtained around 14 days after the first yellow fever vaccination. The receptors stem from a man between 18 and 29 years old who received the YFV17D yellow fever vaccine.

This clonotype came up many times. The chain has TRBV5-1 and TRBJ1-5, with D unclear. CDR1 and CDR2 from the germline V gene are SGHRS and YFSETQ. CDR3 length: 14 amino acids. Trimming removed 6 bases at V and 2 bases at J, with 12 bases between. The CDR3 nucleotides read TGCGCCAGCAAGGCGGATGTAGGCAATCAGCCCCAGCATTTT. It yields the protein CASKADVGNQPQHF.

This clonotype has ten or more counts. The gene calls are TRBV7-9 and TRBJ2-5, with TRBD1 as a possible D gene (5 bases). Germline lookup yields CDR1 SEHNR and CDR2 FQNEAQ (reference sequence). The CDR3 spans 14 residues. V was trimmed by 7 bases and J by 1 base, leaving 13 bases between them. The CDR3 DNA follows: TGTGCCAGCACCTATCGACAGCTCCAAGAGACCCAGTACTTC. Amino acid sequence: CASTYRQLQETQYF.

This clonotype was seen many times. V usage is TRBV12-3 or TRBV12-4 and J usage is TRBJ1-2; perhaps TRBD1 as D (6 bases). CDR3 size: 16 residues. Trimming removed 6 bases from V and 4 bases from J, with 21 bases in between. The CDR3 nucleotides are TGTGCCAGCAGCTCAAACCCTGGGGGGCTTCTCTATGGCTACACCTTC. Protein product: CASSSNPGGLLYGYTF.

This clonotype is classed as medium-sized. The chain combines TRBV29-1 with TRBJ1-1, with unresolved D. V lost 5 bases, J lost 5 bases, and 15 bases lay in between. CDR3 length: 13 amino acids. CDR1 is SQVTM, CDR2 ANQGSEA, per germline. DNA for the CDR3: TGCAGCGTTTCCCAGCGATCGAGTACTGAAGCTTTCTTT. This translates into CSVSQRSSTEAFF.

The chain links TRBV5-6 to TRBJ2-4; no clear D gene. Germline loops: CDR1 SGHDT, CDR2 YYEEEE. V was shortened by 8 bases and J by 3 bases, with 12 bases between the two germline ends. This CDR3 is built from 13 residues. CDR3 sequence reads: CARGLGYKNIQYF. CDR3 bases: TGTGCCAGGGGCTTGGGGTACAAAAACATTCAGTACTTC.

For this clonotype: A much larger clone lies a single base off, so this may be a read error. This sequence joins TRBV5-4 and TRBJ1-2, with D maybe TRBD1 (6 bases). CDR3 length equals 13 residues. Germline V CDR1 and CDR2: SGHNT, YYREEE (reference sequence). V lost 5 bases to trimming and J lost 7 bases, with 15 bases between them. The CDR3: CASSRQVQGGYTF. The DNA of the CDR3 is TGTGCCAGCAGTCGACAGGTGCAGGGTGGCTACACCTTC.

The sample holds many counts of this clonotype. This chain uses TRBV4-2 with TRBJ1-4; D not certain. CDR1 is LGHNA and CDR2 is YNFKEQ in the germline V gene. Trimming pared 2 bases from V and 8 bases from J, leaving 6 bases between. The CDR3 extends over 12 amino acids. The CDR3 loop reads CASSQNTEKLFF. The CDR3 DNA reads as TGTGCCAGCAGCCAAAACACGGAAAAACTGTTTTTT.

Many counts were recorded for this clonotype. The CDR3 is CASSLGGGGTDTQYF. The CDR3 nucleotides are TGTGCCAGCAGCTTGGGCGGGGGGGGCACAGATACGCAGTATTTT. This chain uses TRBV5-4 with TRBJ2-3, with 9 bases aligning to TRBD2. V shed 0 bases, J shed 1 base, and the junction held 0 bases outside the gene matches. This CDR3 region has 15 residues. CDR1 and CDR2 (germline): SGHNT, YYREEE (reference sequence).

This clonotype was counted at least ten times. The chain has TRBV30 and TRBJ2-3; no clear D. The V and J ends lost 5 bases and 1 base respectively, with 7 bases between them. The CDR3 length is 12 residues. Germline CDR1 reads GTSNPN; CDR2 reads SVGIG (reference sequence). The CDR3 reads CAWLSGTDTQYF. The CDR3 bases are TGTGCCTGGCTCTCCGGCACAGATACGCAGTATTTT.

This clonotype was detected many times. CDR3 residues: CSARRGHPLEPQHF. CDR3 nucleotide sequence: TGCAGTGCTAGACGGGGACACCCGCTGGAGCCCCAGCATTTT. The chain is built from TRBV20-1 and TRBJ1-5, with a weak D call TRBD1 (6 bases). Germline V gene lookup returns CDR1 DFQATT and CDR2 SNEGSKA (reference sequence). The CDR3 has 14 residues. The V and J ends lost 2 bases and 8 bases respectively, with 16 bases between them.

This clonotype appeared many times. The chain couples TRBV11-2 to TRBJ1-6; D ambiguous. Germline CDR1 reads SGHAT; CDR2 reads FQNNGV. The CDR3 contains 16 residues. With 3 bases removed from V and 0 bases from J, the gap between germline ends came to 9 bases. Written as DNA, the CDR3 is TGTGCCAGCAGCTTTGATCGAAACTCCTATAATTCACCCCTCCACTTT. This encodes CASSFDRNSYNSPLHF.

The table lists this clonotype with many counts. V and J are TRBV12-3 or TRBV12-4 and TRBJ2-1; D may be TRBD2 (6 bases). V was shortened by 2 bases and J by 10 bases, with 9 bases between the two germline ends. CDR3 size: 12 residues. The CDR3 spells CASSLWSGEQFF. For the CDR3, the DNA is TGTGCCAGCAGTTTATGGAGCGGGGAGCAGTTCTTC.

This clonotype qualifies as medium-sized. This chain joins TRBV7-3 and TRBJ2-3; D is ambiguous. This CDR3 region has 14 residues. CDR1 and CDR2 (germline): SGHTA, FQGTGA. V was trimmed by 3 bases and J by 2 bases, leaving 9 bases between them. CDR3 in amino acids: CASSLELFTDTQYF. The CDR3 DNA follows: TGTGCCAGCAGCTTGGAGCTTTTCACAGATACGCAGTATTTT. The whole variable domain, remainder taken from reference TRBV7-3 and TRBJ2-3, is GAGVSQTPSNKVTEKGKYVELRCDPISGHTALYWYRQSLGQGPEFLIYFQGTGAADDSGLPNDRFFAVRPEGSVSTLKIQRTERGDSAVYLCASSLELFTDTQYFGPGTRLTVL.

This clonotype was counted at least ten times. The chain is built from TRBV7-8 and TRBJ2-3; perhaps TRBD2 as D (5 bases). The CDR3 is made up of 13 amino acids. The V gene's germline CDR1 is SGHVS and CDR2 FQNEAQ. Trimming took off 2 bases at V and 5 bases at J, with 8 bases between the two ends. This chain's CDR3 is CASSLSAVDTQYF. CDR3 nucleotides: TGTGCCAGCAGCTTATCAGCGGTAGATACGCAGTATTTT.

This clonotype was counted ten times or more. This sequence joins TRBV7-2 and TRBJ1-1; maybe TRBD1 (5 bases). V was shortened by 4 bases and J by 6 bases, with 12 bases between the two germline ends. CDR1 and CDR2 (germline): SGHTA, FQGNSA. The CDR3 contains 13 residues. CDR3 bases: TGTGCCAGCAGCTCACCCAGGGTTGCTGAAGCTTTCTTT. It yields the protein CASSSPRVAEAFF.

Within the sample, this clonotype is medium-sized. The chain is built from TRBV5-1 and TRBJ2-1; 12 positions agree with TRBD1. The CDR3 runs 16 residues. Germline V gives CDR1 SGHRS, CDR2 YFSETQ. V trimming: 1 base; J trimming: 10 bases; junction bases outside the gene matches: 9. The CDR3 loop is CASSLIAGQGAGEQFF. DNA of the CDR3: TGCGCCAGCAGCTTGATAGCGGGACAGGGGGCTGGAGAGCAGTTCTTC.

The table lists this clonotype with many counts. The chain couples TRBV5-1 to TRBJ2-1; 9 nucleotides align to TRBD1. Per germline, CDR1 SGHRS and CDR2 YFSETQ. The CDR3 covers 14 residues. The ends lost 4 bases at V and 6 bases at J; junction bases unmatched: 5. CDR3 region: CASSPGQGFNEQFF. The CDR3 DNA follows: TGCGCCAGCAGCCCGGGACAGGGTTTCAATGAGCAGTTCTTC.

By share of the sample, this clonotype is medium-sized. The chain is built from TRBV2 and TRBJ2-1; D is possibly TRBD1 or TRBD2 (5 bases each). The length of the CDR3 is 13 residues. In germline, CDR1 is SNHLY, CDR2 FYNNEI. Deletions cut 8 bases from V and 4 bases from J, with 12 bases between. DNA of the CDR3: TGTGCCAGCTCCCGGGACGAATACAATGAGCAGTTCTTC. Its protein product is CASSRDEYNEQFF.

The sample holds many counts of this clonotype. The chain has TRBV20-1 and TRBJ2-1, with D possibly being TRBD2 (5 bases). Trimming cost V 5 bases and J 2 bases, with 10 bases left between them. Germline-derived CDR1 and CDR2 are DFQATT and SNEGSKA (reference sequence). The CDR3 loop spans 13 amino acids. The CDR3 nucleotides are TGCAGTGCTCTACTAGACCCCTACAATGAGCAGTTCTTC. Its protein is CSALLDPYNEQFF.

This clonotype was detected many times. The chain combines TRBV19 with TRBJ2-6; 7 positions agree with TRBD1. J gave up 11 bases and V 6 bases, and 10 bases lay outside the gene matches. The germline CDR1 and CDR2 sequences are LNHDA and SQIVND (reference sequence). The CDR3 runs to 14 residues. The CDR3 reads CASSPPGGGHVLTF. DNA of the CDR3: TGTGCCAGTAGCCCCCCAGGGGGTGGCCACGTCCTGACTTTC.

This clonotype is labeled medium-sized. The genes are TRBV20-1 and TRBJ1-4; tentative D call: TRBD1 (5 bases). The CDR3 is made up of 14 amino acids. CDR1 is DFQATT and CDR2 is SNEGSKA in the germline V gene (reference sequence). Trimming removed 0 bases at V and 8 bases at J, with 13 bases between. The CDR3 sequence is CSARDPRVEEKLFF. CDR3 bases: TGCAGTGCTAGAGATCCCAGGGTCGAAGAAAAACTGTTTTTT.

This clonotype was counted ten times or more. This chain links TRBV29-1 with TRBJ1-2; TRBD1 matches 9 bases. Germline CDR1 SQVTM, CDR2 ANQGSEA. CDR3 length equals 13 residues. V lost 7 bases and J lost 8; bases outside the gene matches: 11. Here the CDR3 reads CSADPQQGAGYTF. The CDR3 DNA reads TGCAGCGCTGACCCCCAACAGGGGGCGGGCTACACCTTC.

By its share, this clonotype is medium-sized. The chain uses TRBV10-3 and TRBJ2-3, with 12 nucleotides matching TRBD2. The CDR3 is made up of 16 amino acids. The V gene's germline CDR1 is ENHRY and CDR2 SYGVKD. The V and J ends lost 6 bases and 8 bases, in that order; junction bases with no gene match: 12. The CDR3 nucleotides read TGTGCCATCAGCGGGACTAGCGGGTTATCAGGGGGTACGCAGTATTTT. This gives the protein CAISGTSGLSGGTQYF.

By frequency in the sample, this clonotype is medium-sized. The rearrangement joins TRBV7-9 to TRBJ2-4; TRBD2 is a possible D gene (5 bases). The CDR3 has 14 amino acids. V was clipped by 5 bases and J by 9 bases, with 17 bases between them. Germline-derived CDR1 and CDR2 are SEHNR and FQNEAQ (reference sequence). In nucleotides, the CDR3 is TGTGCCAGCAGCGTTACCGGGGTCTCGAGCATTCAGTACTTC. Translated: CASSVTGVSSIQYF.

Ten or more counts support this clonotype. The chain has TRBV18 and TRBJ1-2; D is unresolved. Germline CDR1 KGHSH, CDR2 LQKENI. The length of the CDR3 is 14 residues. V lost 3 bases and J lost 4, with 12 bases in between. The CDR3 is CASSPPSVLYGYTF. The DNA of the CDR3 is TGTGCCAGCTCACCGCCCTCAGTTCTCTATGGCTACACCTTC.

This clonotype is categorized as medium-sized (0.01 to 0.1%). This rearrangement joins TRBV5-1 to TRBJ2-1; D is uncertain. V lost 3 bases and J lost 5, with 12 bases in between. The V gene's germline CDR1 is SGHRS and CDR2 YFSETQ. The CDR3 contains 14 residues. The CDR3 loop reads CASSWAGPHNEQFF. CDR3 coding DNA: TGCGCCAGCAGCTGGGCCGGGCCCCACAATGAGCAGTTCTTC. Complete variable domain (other parts from reference TRBV5-1 and TRBJ2-1): KAGVTQTPRYLIKTRGQQVTLSCSPISGHRSVSWYQQTPGQGLQFLFEYFSETQRNKGNFPGRFSGRQFSNSRSEMNVSTLELGDSALYLCASSWAGPHNEQFFGPGTRLTVL.

On this clonotype: A much larger clone differs from this one at a single base, so this may be a read error. The chain is built from TRBV4-2 and TRBJ2-2; tentatively, D is TRBD2 (5 bases). Germline CDR1 and CDR2: LGHNA and YNFKEQ. The CDR3 covers 14 residues. The CDR3 region is CASSQELAAGEPFF. DNA for the CDR3: TGTGCCAGCAGCCAAGAGCTAGCAGCCGGGGAGCCGTTTTTT.